One sample yielded the 21 T cell receptor beta chains listed below, sequenced in a study of blood T cell repertoires in COVID-19. The table came from immunoSEQ multiplex PCR; TCRdb's copy has only in-frame clones and leaves some out. The sample lists roughly 150,000 clones, 81% seen once, with 5.6% in the top ten. Input material: PBMCs or T cells enriched from blood (not recorded which). These receptors originate from a woman aged 40 to 50 with acute COVID-19.

This clone occurred many times. This chain uses TRBV5-1 with TRBJ2-3; 8 bases fit TRBD2. This CDR3 has 16 residues. Losses at the gene ends were 1 base for V and 2 bases for J; bases not matched to a gene: 6. The germline V gene has CDR1 SGHRS and CDR2 YFSETQ. CDR3 coding DNA: TGCGCCAGCAGCTTGTTATCGGGACTAGTCACAGATACGCAGTATTTT. Protein sequence: CASSLLSGLVTDTQYF.

The chain links TRBV18 to TRBJ2-6, with TRBD1 matching over 8 bases. The CDR3 totals 20 residues. CDR1 and CDR2 from the germline V gene are KGHSH and LQKENI. J gave up 0 bases and V 1 base, and 11 bases lay outside the gene matches. CDR3 in amino acids: CASSPRGQGASNSGANVLTF. In nucleotides, the CDR3 is TGTGCCAGCTCACCACGGGGGCAGGGGGCGTCTAACTCTGGGGCCAACGTCCTGACTTTC.

V gene TRBV4-1 combines with J gene TRBJ1-3; TRBD1 matches 7 bases. The V gene's germline CDR1 is MGHRA and CDR2 YSYEKL. This CDR3 spans 16 amino acids. Trimming took 5 bases from V and 4 from J; bases not matched to a gene: 11. The CDR3 DNA sequence: TGCGCCAGCAGCACTCGACAGGGTCGTAGGGGAAACACCATATATTTT. Its protein product is CASSTRQGRRGNTIYF.

The V gene is TRBV4-1, the J gene TRBJ1-4; weak D call: TRBD1 (5 bases). This CDR3 comprises 16 residues. Germline CDR1 is MGHRA and CDR2 is YSYEKL. Trimming shortened V by 0 bases and J by 5 bases, and 13 bases separated the two germline ends. The chain's CDR3 is CASSQDGGGLNEKLFF. The CDR3 bases are TGCGCCAGCAGCCAAGATGGGGGGGGTTTAAATGAAAAACTGTTTTTT.

On this clone: A much larger clonotype is one base distant, so this may be a read error. This chain connects TRBV28 to TRBJ1-2; 12 nucleotides agree with TRBD1. The length of the CDR3 is 15 residues. CDR1 is MDHEN and CDR2 is SYDVKM in the germline V gene. The CDR3 DNA reads as TGTGCCAACAGTTCTACGGGACAGGGGGCGATGGGCTACACCTTC. It is translated as CANSSTGQGAMGYTF.

The V call is TRBV5-5, the J call TRBJ2-1; D not resolved. Germline CDR1 is SGHKS and CDR2 is YYEKEE (reference sequence). The V gene lost 2 bases and the J gene lost 8 bases, with 14 bases spanning the gap. The CDR3 consists of 14 residues. The CDR3 DNA reads as TGTGCCAGCAGCTTTCTCACTCTAACCGATGAGCAGTTCTTC. Translated: CASSFLTLTDEQFF.

The rearrangement joins TRBV18 to TRBJ2-1, with 9 bases lining up with TRBD2. V trimming: 3 bases; J trimming: 8 bases; junction bases outside the gene matches: 11. Germline V gives CDR1 KGHSH, CDR2 LQKENI. The CDR3 spans 16 residues. CDR3 loop: CASSPRPGLAGDEQFF. For the CDR3, the DNA is TGTGCCAGCTCACCCCGGCCGGGACTAGCTGGCGATGAGCAGTTCTTC.

The chain joins TRBV23-1 to TRBJ1-2, with a weak D call TRBD1 (5 bases). TRBV23-1 is classed as an ORF, of uncertain function. CDR3 length: 14 amino acids. Trimming cost V 4 bases and J 9 bases, with 18 bases left between them. CDR3 DNA sequence: TGCGCCAGCAGTCTCGACAGAACCCCTTCGCGCTACACCTTC. It specifies CASSLDRTPSRYTF.

The chain uses TRBV16 and TRBJ1-1, with no clear D. The CDR3 has 14 amino acids. Trimming took off 2 bases at V and 4 bases at J, with 11 bases between the two ends. The germline V gene has CDR1 KGHSY and CDR2 FQNENV. CDR3 bases: TGTGCCAGCAGCCAAGGTTCGGGTCCCACTGAAGCTTTCTTT. Its translation: CASSQGSGPTEAFF.

This clone was counted a single time. V usage is TRBV5-5 and J usage is TRBJ2-1; 7 bases are shared with TRBD2. The CDR3 runs 20 residues. With 7 bases clipped from V and 1 base from J, the junction kept 23 bases outside the gene matches. CDR1 SGHKS and CDR2 YYEKEE come from the germline V gene (reference sequence). CDR3 bases: TGTGCCAGCGAATCCCAAAAGGGGCTAGCGGAGTTTCTATCCTACAATGAGCAGTTCTTC. It is translated as CASESQKGLAEFLSYNEQFF.

The V gene is TRBV5-4, the J gene TRBJ2-5; D gene unclear. The CDR3 runs 14 residues. The germline CDR1 and CDR2 sequences are SGHNT and YYREEE (reference sequence). Trimming left V 0 bases short and J 2 bases short, with 8 bases between. The CDR3 DNA follows: TGTGCCAGCAGCTTGGGTGGCGGACAAGAGACCCAGTACTTC. Translation: CASSLGGGQETQYF.

The chain has TRBV25-1 and TRBJ2-5; a weak D match, TRBD2 (5 bases). The ends were cut back, 1 base at V and 3 bases at J, with 15 bases in the middle. CDR3 size: 16 residues. Germline CDR1 MGHDK, CDR2 SYGVNS. This CDR3 reads CASSEWGTATKETQYF. As DNA, the CDR3 is TGTGCCAGCAGTGAATGGGGTACCGCGACTAAAGAGACCCAGTACTTC.

The chain is built from TRBV19 and TRBJ1-2; no reliable D call. This CDR3 has 12 amino acids. The V end was cut by 5 bases, the J end by 3 bases, with 7 bases between. The V gene's germline CDR1 is LNHDA and CDR2 SQIVND (reference sequence). For the CDR3, the DNA is TGTGCCAGTAGTGGGCGTGACTATGGCTACACCTTC. It translates to CASSGRDYGYTF. The variable domain in full, with the rest retrieved from reference TRBV19 and TRBJ1-2, is DGGITQSPKYLFRKEGQNVTLSCEQNLNHDAMYWYRQDPGQGLRLIYYSQIVNDFQKGDIAEGYSVSREKKESFPLTVTSAQKNPTAFYLCASSGRDYGYTFGSGTRLTVV.

The rearrangement joins TRBV9 to TRBJ1-4; 9 bases map to TRBD1. The CDR3 spans 16 residues. Trimming took 3 bases from V and 4 from J; bases not matched to a gene: 7. CDR1 SGDLS and CDR2 YYNGEE come from the germline V gene. CDR3 amino acids: CASSGGQGPGNEKLFF. The CDR3 nucleotides read TGTGCCAGCAGCGGGGGACAGGGTCCCGGTAATGAAAAACTGTTTTTT.

The chain has TRBV15 and TRBJ1-5; D unresolved. Germline values: CDR1 LNHNV, CDR2 YYDKDF (reference sequence). The V end was cut by 3 bases, the J end by 4 bases, with 4 bases between. The CDR3 covers 12 residues. The CDR3 protein is CATSSPNQPQHF. DNA for the CDR3: TGTGCCACCAGCAGCCCGAATCAGCCCCAGCATTTT.

The CDR3 sequence: CSARVSWRQFF. As DNA, the CDR3 is TGCAGTGCTAGAGTCTCCTGGAGGCAGTTCTTC. The chain carries TRBV20-1 and TRBJ2-1; the D is unclear. CDR1 and CDR2 from the germline V gene are DFQATT and SNEGSKA (reference sequence). V lost 1 base and J 12 bases, leaving 10 bases between the germline ends. CDR3 size: 11 residues.

The chain uses TRBV20-1 and TRBJ2-5; 8 bases fit TRBD2. The CDR3 has 16 amino acids. J lost 5 bases, V lost 3 bases, and 14 bases had no gene match. Germline V gene data show CDR1 as DFQATT and CDR2 as SNEGSKA (reference sequence). For the CDR3, the DNA is TGCAGTGCTAGTTCCGGGAGGGCGGAACGGGCGGAGACCCAGTACTTC. Its translation is CSASSGRAERAETQYF.

V is TRBV5-6 and J is TRBJ2-6; TRBD1 matches 10 bases. Germline trimming cut 1 base from V and 2 bases from J; bases unmatched to any gene: 6. The CDR3 is 18 residues long. Germline loops: CDR1 SGHDT, CDR2 YYEEEE. Here the CDR3 DNA reads TGTGCCAGCAGCTTGTTGGGACAGGGGTTCCCTGGGGCCAACGTCCTGACTTTC. Its protein product is CASSLLGQGFPGANVLTF. Combining the CDR3 with reference TRBV5-6 and TRBJ2-6 gives the whole variable domain DAGVTQSPTHLIKTRGQQVTLRCSPKSGHDTVSWYQQALGQGPQFIFQYYEEEERQRGNFPDRFSGHQFPNYSSELNVNALLLGDSALYLCASSLLGQGFPGANVLTFGAGSRLTVL.

The chain's CDR3 is CASSRTYNEQFF. Here the CDR3 DNA reads TGTGCCAGCAGCCGAACTTACAATGAGCAGTTCTTC. The J gene is TRBJ2-1, the V gene TRBV7-9, with D unresolved. Trimming stripped 5 bases from V and 4 bases from J, with 6 bases between. The CDR3 contains 12 residues. Germline V gene data show CDR1 as SEHNR and CDR2 as FQNEAQ (reference sequence).

This clone is medium-sized by share. This chain links TRBV7-6 with TRBJ2-2; D is unresolved. CDR1 and CDR2 (germline): SGHVS, FNYEAQ. Trimming shortened V by 0 bases and J by 5 bases, and 16 bases separated the two germline ends. The CDR3 runs 17 residues. CDR3 bases: TGTGCCAGCAGCTTAGCTTATTCGGAGCAAGGAACCGGGGAGCTGTTTTTT. Its translation is CASSLAYSEQGTGELFF.

This chain joins TRBV7-2 and TRBJ1-3; D is unclear. This CDR3 has 14 residues. CDR1 is SGHTA and CDR2 is FQGNSA in the germline V gene. Deletions cut 4 bases from V and 0 bases from J, with 7 bases between. CDR3 nucleotides: TGTGCCAGCAGCTCCGGTTACTCTGGAAACACCATATATTTT. Protein product: CASSSGYSGNTIYF.